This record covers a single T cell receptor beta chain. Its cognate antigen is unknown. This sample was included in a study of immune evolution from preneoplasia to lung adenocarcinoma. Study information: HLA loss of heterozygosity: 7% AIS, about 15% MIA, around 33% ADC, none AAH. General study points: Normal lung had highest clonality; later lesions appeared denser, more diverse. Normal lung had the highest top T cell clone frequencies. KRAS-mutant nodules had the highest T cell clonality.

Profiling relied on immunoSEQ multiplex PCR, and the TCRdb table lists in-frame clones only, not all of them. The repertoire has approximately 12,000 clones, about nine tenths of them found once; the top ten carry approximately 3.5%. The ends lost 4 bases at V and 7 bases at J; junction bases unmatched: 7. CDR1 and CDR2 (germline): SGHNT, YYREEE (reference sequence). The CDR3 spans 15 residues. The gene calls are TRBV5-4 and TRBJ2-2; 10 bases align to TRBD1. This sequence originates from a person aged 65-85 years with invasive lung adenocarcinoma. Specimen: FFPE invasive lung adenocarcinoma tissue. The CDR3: CASSTGTGEDGELFF. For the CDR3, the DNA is TGTGCCAGCAGCACAGGGACAGGGGAGGACGGGGAGCTGTTTTTT.